Listed below are T cell receptor beta chains from one sample, sequenced in a study of T cells in Graves' hyperthyroidism and ophthalmopathy. MiXCR, applied by TCRdb to the multiplex PCR reads, yields one record per CDR3 protein. The sample records more than 500,000 distinct CDR3 sequences, 15% to 20% being singletons. The sample taken for sequencing was blood. The receptors come from a woman aged 25 to 39 with Graves' ophthalmopathy. The CDR3 runs from the conserved cysteine through the conserved F or W.

>17|TRBJ2-3|TRBV19
CASSLIGGGPWTDTQYF
>16|TRBJ2-5|TRBV2
CASSEALGQGPETQYF
>15|TRBJ2-7|TRBV12-3/TRBV12-4
CASSLEAGGPNEQYF
>16|TRBJ2-7|TRBV6-2/TRBV6-3
CASSSLLAGVPRQQYF
>15|TRBJ2-1|TRBV7-3
CASSDSGRASNEQFF
>15|TRBJ2-1|TRBV9
CASSVGQGVYNEQFF
>15|TRBJ2-3|TRBV7-9
CASSLGGTSSDTQYF
>14|TRBJ2-5|TRBV2
CASSKDQAQETQYF
>10|TRBJ2-3|TRBV12-3/TRBV12-4
CASSSDTQYF
>15|TRBJ1-2|TRBV11-3
CASSLGWRTNYGYTF
>17|TRBJ2-2|TRBV11-2
CASSLDIAGAYTGELFF
>15|TRBJ2-3|TRBV7-9
CASSGTDYSTDTQYF
>15|TRBJ2-5|TRBV11-2
CASRPKRIEGETQYF
>14|TRBJ1-1|TRBV12-3/TRBV12-4
CASSWDRENTEAFF
>15|TRBJ2-3|TRBV7-3
CASSATSGRGDTQYF
>17|TRBJ2-2|TRBV2
CASRGGNRDTYTGELFF
>15|TRBJ2-2|TRBV5-1
CASRSGIVNTGELFF
>13|TRBJ1-1|TRBV30
CAWSVFVGKEAFF
>16|TRBJ2-1|TRBV7-3
CASSNPRGGEKNEQFF
>15|TRBJ2-5|TRBV12-3/TRBV12-4
CASSLVIADQETQYF